The clone carrying this T cell receptor beta chain showed up just once. J gave up 4 bases and V 1 base, and 2 bases lay outside the gene matches. The CDR3 consists of 13 residues. CDR1 is SQVTM, CDR2 ANQGSEA, per germline. The data stem from a study of shared T cell receptors in the human thymus. Libraries were prepared by immunoSEQ multiplex PCR; TCRdb keeps only in-frame clonotypes and omits some of them. The data show around 340,000 clones, roughly 94% seen once. The J gene is TRBJ1-1, the V gene TRBV29-1, with 8 bases fitting TRBD1. This clonotype was sampled from a human donor. Material for sequencing was thymocytes. The CDR3 region has the DNA TGCAGCGTTGAAGGCCAGGGGGCCACTGAAGCTTTCTTT. As protein: CSVEGQGATEAFF.